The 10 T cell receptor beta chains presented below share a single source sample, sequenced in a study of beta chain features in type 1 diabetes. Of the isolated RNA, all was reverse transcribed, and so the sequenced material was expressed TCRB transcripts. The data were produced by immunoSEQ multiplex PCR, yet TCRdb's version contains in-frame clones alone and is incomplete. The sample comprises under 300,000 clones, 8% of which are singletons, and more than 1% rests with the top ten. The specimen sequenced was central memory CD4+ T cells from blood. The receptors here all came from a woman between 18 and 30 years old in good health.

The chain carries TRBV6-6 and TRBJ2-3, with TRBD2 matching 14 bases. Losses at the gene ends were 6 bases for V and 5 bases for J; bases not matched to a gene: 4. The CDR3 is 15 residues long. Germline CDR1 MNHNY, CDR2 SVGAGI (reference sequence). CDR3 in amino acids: CASSQGTSGRDTQYF. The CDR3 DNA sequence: TGTGCCAGCAGCCAAGGGACTAGCGGGAGAGATACGCAGTATTTT.

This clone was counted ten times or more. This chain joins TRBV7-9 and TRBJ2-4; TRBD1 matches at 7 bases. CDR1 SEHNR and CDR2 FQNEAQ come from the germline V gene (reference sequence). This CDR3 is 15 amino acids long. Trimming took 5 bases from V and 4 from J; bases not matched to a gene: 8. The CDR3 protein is CASSPPGTVKNIQYF. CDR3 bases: TGTGCCAGCAGCCCGCCCGGGACAGTAAAAAACATTCAGTACTTC. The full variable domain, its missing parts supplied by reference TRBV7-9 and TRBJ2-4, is DTGVSQNPRHKITKRGQNVTFRCDPISEHNRLYWYRQTLGQGPEFLTYFQNEAQLEKSRLLSDRFSAERPKGSFSTLEIQRTEQGDSAMYLCASSPPGTVKNIQYFGAGTRLSVL.

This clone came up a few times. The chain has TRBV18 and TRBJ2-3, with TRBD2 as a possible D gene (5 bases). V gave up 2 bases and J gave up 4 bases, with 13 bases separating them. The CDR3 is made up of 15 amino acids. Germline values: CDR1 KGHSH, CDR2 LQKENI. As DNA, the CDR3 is TGTGCCAGCTCACCAATCAAAGGGAGACCAGATACGCAGTATTTT. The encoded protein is CASSPIKGRPDTQYF.

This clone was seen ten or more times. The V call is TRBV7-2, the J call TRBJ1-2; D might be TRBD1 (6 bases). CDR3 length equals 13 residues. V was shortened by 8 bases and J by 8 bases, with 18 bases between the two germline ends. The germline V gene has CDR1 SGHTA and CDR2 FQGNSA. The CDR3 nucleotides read TGTGCCAGCGCGACCCTAGGGGGAGAAGGCTACACCTTC. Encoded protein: CASATLGGEGYTF. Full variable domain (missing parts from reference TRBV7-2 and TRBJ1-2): GAGVSQSPSNKVTEKGKDVELRCDPISGHTALYWYRQSLGQGLEFLIYFQGNSAPDKSGLPSDRFSAERTGGSVSTLTIQRTQQEDSAVYLCASATLGGEGYTFGSGTRLTVV.

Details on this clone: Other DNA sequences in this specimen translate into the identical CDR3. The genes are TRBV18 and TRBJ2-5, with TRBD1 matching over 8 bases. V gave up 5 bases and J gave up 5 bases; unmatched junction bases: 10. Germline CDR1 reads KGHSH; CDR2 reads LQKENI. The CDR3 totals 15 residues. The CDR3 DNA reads TGTGCCAGCTCAGGGGGCAGGGGGCGTCGGGAGACCCAGTACTTC. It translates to CASSGGRGRRETQYF.

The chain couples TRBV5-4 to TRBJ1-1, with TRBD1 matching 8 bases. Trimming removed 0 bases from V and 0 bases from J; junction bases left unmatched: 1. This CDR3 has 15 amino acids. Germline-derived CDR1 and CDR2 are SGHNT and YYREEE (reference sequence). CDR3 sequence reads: CASSLGTGLNTEAFF. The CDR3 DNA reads TGTGCCAGCAGCTTGGGGACAGGGTTGAACACTGAAGCTTTCTTT.

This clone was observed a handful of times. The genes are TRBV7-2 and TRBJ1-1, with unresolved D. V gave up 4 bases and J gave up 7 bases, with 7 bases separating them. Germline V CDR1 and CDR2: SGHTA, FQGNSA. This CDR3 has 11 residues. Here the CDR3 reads CASSSGIEAFF. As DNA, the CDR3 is TGTGCCAGCAGCTCGGGAATTGAAGCTTTCTTT.

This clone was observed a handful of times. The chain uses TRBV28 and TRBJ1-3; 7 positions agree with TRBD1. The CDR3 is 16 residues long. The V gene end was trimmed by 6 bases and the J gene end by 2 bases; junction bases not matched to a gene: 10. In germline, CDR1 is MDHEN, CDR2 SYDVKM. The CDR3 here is CASRPQRGGTGNTIYF. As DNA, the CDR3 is TGTGCCAGCAGGCCCCAGCGAGGGGGCACTGGAAACACCATATATTTT.

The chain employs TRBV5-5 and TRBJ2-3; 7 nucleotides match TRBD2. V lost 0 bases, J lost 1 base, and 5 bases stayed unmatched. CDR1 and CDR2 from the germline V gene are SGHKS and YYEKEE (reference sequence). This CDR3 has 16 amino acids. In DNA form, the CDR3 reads TGTGCCAGCAGCTTGGCCCTAGCGGCGGGCACAGATACGCAGTATTTT. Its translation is CASSLALAAGTDTQYF.

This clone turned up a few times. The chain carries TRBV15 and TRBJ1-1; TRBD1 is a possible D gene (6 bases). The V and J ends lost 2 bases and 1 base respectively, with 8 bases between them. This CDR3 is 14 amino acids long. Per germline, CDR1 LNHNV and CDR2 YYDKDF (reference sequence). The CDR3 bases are TGTGCCACCAGCAGAAGGGGGACGAACACTGAAGCTTTCTTT. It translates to CATSRRGTNTEAFF.